The 16 T cell receptor beta chains in this list originate from one sample, sequenced in a study of beta chain features in type 1 diabetes. The investigators reverse transcribed all of the isolated RNA, so they sequenced expressed TCRB transcripts. The method was immunoSEQ multiplex PCR; TCRdb's version includes in-frame clones alone and lacks a portion of them. The table records about half a million clones, over 25% of them present only once. The sample consisted of naive CD4+ T cells from blood. These receptors came from a man between 18 and 35 years old in good health.

The chain has TRBV19 and TRBJ2-1; 9 bases match TRBD2. V shed 5 bases and J 3 bases; nucleotides not matched to a gene: 8. CDR3 length: 16 amino acids. CDR1 and CDR2 (germline): LNHDA, SQIVND (reference sequence). DNA of the CDR3: TGTGCCAGTAGTCCAACCGGGACTAGCAGCTACAATGAGCAGTTCTTC. Amino acids: CASSPTGTSSYNEQFF.

The rearrangement links TRBV6-1 to TRBJ2-1, with a tentative D call TRBD2 (6 bases). The CDR3 runs 18 residues. V lost 2 bases, J lost 0 bases, and 17 bases lay in between. Per germline, CDR1 MNHNS and CDR2 SASEGT. For the CDR3, the DNA is TGTGCCAGCAGTGAAAGGGCGACTAGGAGAAGCTCCTACAATGAGCAGTTCTTC. Amino acid sequence: CASSERATRRSSYNEQFF.

The V and J genes are TRBV15 and TRBJ1-5; no clear D gene. The V and J ends lost 0 bases and 0 bases respectively, with 6 bases between them. The germline V gene encodes CDR1 LNHNV and CDR2 YYDKDF (reference sequence). The CDR3 totals 15 residues. The CDR3, as DNA: TGTGCCACCAGCAGAGACACGGGTAGCAATCAGCCCCAGCATTTT. Protein: CATSRDTGSNQPQHF.

The J gene is TRBJ2-5, the V gene TRBV29-1; 9 positions match TRBD1. The last part of the DNA fits TRBJ2-7 better; the J call may be wrong. Germline CDR1 and CDR2: SQVTM and ANQGSEA. The CDR3 extends over 13 amino acids. DNA of the CDR3: TGCAGCGTTGGAACAGGGGGCTTCTACGAGCAGTACTTC. Its protein product is CSVGTGGFYEQYF.

This clone was seen a few times. This chain links TRBV30 with TRBJ1-2, with D uncertain. Trimming cost V 1 base and J 6 bases, with 15 bases left between them. The CDR3 sequence is 14 residues long. Germline V lookup: CDR1 GTSNPN, CDR2 SVGIG (reference sequence). DNA for the CDR3: TGTGCCTGGAGTGCCTCCTTCGGGAAGCATGGCTACACCTTC. The encoded protein is CAWSASFGKHGYTF. The entire variable domain, with the rest obtained from reference TRBV30 and TRBJ1-2, is as follows: SQTIHQWPATLVQPVGSPLSLECTVEGTSNPNLYWYRQAAGRGLQLLFYSVGIGQISSEVPQNLSASRPQDRQFILSSKKLLLSDSGFYLCAWSASFGKHGYTFGSGTRLTVV.

This chain joins TRBV29-1 and TRBJ1-2; unclear D gene. The CDR3 is 15 amino acids. Between the trimmed V and J ends, which lost 1 base and 0 bases, there was a span of 12 bases. From germline, CDR1 is SQVTM and CDR2 ANQGSEA. The CDR3 region has the DNA TGCAGCGTTGAAGGTACTGACGGCCCTAACTATGGCTACACCTTC. Translated, it gives CSVEGTDGPNYGYTF. The full variable domain, in which reference TRBV29-1 and TRBJ1-2 provide the parts outside the CDR3, is SAVISQKPSRDICQRGTSLTIQCQVDSQVTMMFWYRQQPGQSLTLIATANQGSEATYESGFVIDKFPISRPNLTFSTLTVSNMSPEDSSIYLCSVEGTDGPNYGYTFGSGTRLTVV.

J is TRBJ1-3 and V is TRBV30, with D possibly TRBD1 on 5 matching bases. There are 13 residues in the CDR3. V gave up 1 base and J gave up 4 bases, with 8 bases separating them. Germline V CDR1 and CDR2: GTSNPN, SVGIG (reference sequence). The chain's CDR3 is CAWSAGGGNTIYF. The DNA for the CDR3 is TGTGCCTGGAGTGCGGGGGGAGGAAACACCATATATTTT.

The rearrangement joins TRBV7-2 to TRBJ2-5, with TRBD1 identical over 8 bases. The length of the CDR3 is 15 residues. V lost 5 bases and J lost 2; bases outside the gene matches: 7. The germline V gene encodes CDR1 SGHTA and CDR2 FQGNSA. CDR3 amino acids: CASSPRQGWQETQYF. CDR3 DNA: TGTGCCAGCAGCCCCCGACAGGGGTGGCAAGAGACCCAGTACTTC.

This clone showed up just a few times. The V gene is TRBV2, the J gene TRBJ2-3; tentatively, D is TRBD1 (6 bases). Germline V gene sequence: CDR1 SNHLY, CDR2 FYNNEI. With 0 bases removed from V and 4 bases from J, the gap between germline ends came to 11 bases. The CDR3 contains 15 residues. CDR3: CASSEAGGRADTQYF. CDR3 DNA: TGTGCCAGCAGTGAAGCAGGGGGACGGGCAGATACGCAGTATTTT. Combining the CDR3 with reference TRBV2 and TRBJ2-3 gives the whole variable domain EPEVTQTPSHQVTQMGQEVILRCVPISNHLYFYWYRQILGQKVEFLVSFYNNEISEKSEIFDDQFSVERPDGSNFTLKIRSTKLEDSAMYFCASSEAGGRADTQYFGPGTRLTVL.

This chain uses TRBV2 with TRBJ2-5; 7 bases match TRBD1. This CDR3 spans 14 amino acids. Germline trimming cut 6 bases from V and 7 bases from J; bases unmatched to any gene: 11. Germline assignment: CDR1 SNHLY and CDR2 FYNNEI. CDR3 nucleotide sequence: TGTGCCAGCAGCGGGGATGACAGGGCCGGGACCCAGTACTTC. This gives the protein CASSGDDRAGTQYF.

CDR3 protein: CSVFGDPFTDTQYF. The CDR3, as DNA: TGCAGCGTTTTTGGGGACCCCTTCACAGATACGCAGTATTTT. The chain employs TRBV29-1 and TRBJ2-3, with D tentatively TRBD1 or TRBD2 (5 bases each). The V gene lost 5 bases and the J gene lost 2 bases, with 14 bases spanning the gap. CDR3 size: 14 residues. CDR1 is SQVTM, CDR2 ANQGSEA, per germline.

The genes are TRBV9 and TRBJ2-3; TRBD2 agrees at 7 bases. Germline lookup yields CDR1 SGDLS and CDR2 YYNGEE. Trimming cost V 0 bases and J 5 bases; bases outside gene matches: 6. The CDR3 spans 15 residues. This CDR3 is CASSVVAGVEDTQYF. In DNA, the CDR3 is TGTGCCAGCAGCGTAGTGGCGGGAGTGGAAGATACGCAGTATTTT.

In this sample, this clone turned up a few times. The genes are TRBV25-1 and TRBJ1-1, with D unresolved. Germline values: CDR1 MGHDK, CDR2 SYGVNS. Trimming left V 6 bases short and J 6 bases short, with 8 bases between. This CDR3 has 11 amino acids. In DNA, the CDR3 is TGTGCCAGCAGGGTGAGTGCTGAAGCTTTCTTT. Translated, it gives CASRVSAEAFF.

The V gene is TRBV9, the J gene TRBJ1-2; D perhaps matches TRBD1 (5 bases). Per the germline V gene, CDR1 is SGDLS and CDR2 is YYNGEE. The V and J ends lost 4 bases and 3 bases respectively, with 16 bases between them. The CDR3 totals 15 residues. The CDR3 DNA follows: TGTGCCAGCAGCCCGCAGGCAGGGAAACACTATGGCTACACCTTC. This gives the protein CASSPQAGKHYGYTF.

The V call is TRBV9, the J call TRBJ2-3, with TRBD1 identical over 8 bases. There are 14 residues in the CDR3. CDR1 is SGDLS, CDR2 YYNGEE, per germline. Losses at the gene ends were 4 bases for V and 3 bases for J; bases not matched to a gene: 4. Here the CDR3 reads CASSPRGRTDTQYF. The CDR3 coding sequence is TGTGCCAGCAGCCCCAGGGGGCGGACAGATACGCAGTATTTT.

The V gene is TRBV7-2, the J gene TRBJ2-5; TRBD2 matches 9 bases. The length of the CDR3 is 14 residues. V lost 6 bases to trimming and J lost 4 bases; unmatched junction nucleotides: 6. Germline lookup yields CDR1 SGHTA and CDR2 FQGNSA. This CDR3 reads CASSFLTSGETQYF. The CDR3 DNA sequence: TGTGCCAGCAGTTTCCTGACTAGCGGAGAGACCCAGTACTTC. The full variable domain, completed using reference TRBV7-2 and TRBJ2-5, is GAGVSQSPSNKVTEKGKDVELRCDPISGHTALYWYRQSLGQGLEFLIYFQGNSAPDKSGLPSDRFSAERTGGSVSTLTIQRTQQEDSAVYLCASSFLTSGETQYFGPGTRLLVL.